Below, 6 T cell receptor beta chains from the same sample are listed, as sequenced in a study of T cells after yellow fever vaccination. TCRdb independently ran MiXCR on the 5' RACE reads; one entry per CDR3 protein. The top ten hold over 13% of the sample, which has 450,000 to 650,000 distinct CDR3 sequences, approximately 13% seen once. The source material was PBMCs, sampled on the day of the yellow fever booster vaccination. These receptors originate from a man aged 25-45 years who received the YFV17D yellow fever vaccine.

This clonotype was observed many times. The rearrangement joins TRBV20-1 to TRBJ2-3; D remains unclear. Trimming shortened V by 2 bases and J by 3 bases, and 3 bases separated the two germline ends. CDR1 and CDR2 from the germline V gene are DFQATT and SNEGSKA (reference sequence). The CDR3 is 11 residues long. CDR3 protein: CSARQTDTQYF. The CDR3 bases are TGCAGTGCTAGACAGACAGATACGCAGTATTTT.

This clonotype was seen a handful of times. The V and J genes are TRBV5-1 and TRBJ2-3; D uncertain. This CDR3 is 16 amino acids long. V shed 0 bases and J shed 0 bases, with 11 bases lying between them. Germline loops: CDR1 SGHRS, CDR2 YFSETQ. This chain's CDR3 is CASSLDRYASTDTQYF. The CDR3 nucleotides are TGCGCCAGCAGCTTGGACAGATATGCTAGCACAGATACGCAGTATTTT.

As concerns this clonotype: The conserved phenylalanine or tryptophan normally closing the CDR3 is absent here, so this likely arose from a read error. The chain employs TRBV7-3 and TRBJ2-5, with D unresolved. V lost 2 bases, J lost 5 bases, and 9 bases lay in between. Germline V gene data show CDR1 as SGHTA and CDR2 as FQGTGA. The CDR3 sequence is 13 residues long. As DNA, the CDR3 is TGTGCCAGCAGCTTATCCTTGTCCGAGACCCAGTACTCC. Amino acid sequence: CASSLSLSETQYS.

The J gene is TRBJ1-1, the V gene TRBV6-5; a possible D gene is TRBD1 (6 bases). This CDR3 spans 18 amino acids. With 0 bases removed from V and 2 bases from J, the gap between germline ends came to 19 bases. From germline, CDR1 is MNHEY and CDR2 SVGAGI. The CDR3 protein is CASSYSVRGARVNTEAFF. The CDR3 DNA reads TGTGCCAGCAGTTACTCGGTTCGGGGGGCTAGGGTAAACACTGAAGCTTTCTTT.

This chain joins TRBV7-6 and TRBJ2-7; 7 bases are shared with TRBD1. The junction had 2 bases not matched to a gene; V was cut back by 4 bases and J by 5 bases. This CDR3 contains 12 residues. Per the germline V gene, CDR1 is SGHVS and CDR2 is FNYEAQ. CDR3 sequence (DNA): TGTGCCAGCAGCTGGCAGGGGGACGAGCAGTACTTC. It is translated as CASSWQGDEQYF.

The table lists this clonotype with a count of one. The genes are TRBV12-3 or TRBV12-4 and TRBJ2-3, with D uncertain. With 6 bases removed from V and 2 bases from J, the gap between germline ends came to 9 bases. CDR3 length: 13 amino acids. CDR3 protein: CASRRSTTDTQYF. In DNA, the CDR3 is TGTGCCAGCAGGAGGTCGACCACAGATACGCAGTATTTT.